Presented here are 18 T cell receptor beta chains from one specimen sequenced in a study of cytomegalovirus exposure and HLA in healthy donors. Amplification used 60 Vbeta primers and 13 Jbeta primers. The data were produced by immunoSEQ multiplex PCR, yet TCRdb's version contains in-frame clones alone and is incomplete. This table holds roughly 140,000 clones, roughly 73% found once. The sequencing sample was made of PBMCs. These receptors were obtained from a human donor in good health.

To note about this clone: This sample includes further DNA sequences coding for the same CDR3. The chain uses TRBV7-9 and TRBJ1-3; D perhaps matches TRBD1 (6 bases). The CDR3 contains 14 residues. The V end was cut by 3 bases, the J end by 4 bases, with 10 bases between. Germline V CDR1 and CDR2: SEHNR, FQNEAQ (reference sequence). CDR3 nucleotides: TGTGCCAGCAGCTTGGGGGGGCTGGGAAACACCATATATTTT. It specifies CASSLGGLGNTIYF.

The genes are TRBV6-5 and TRBJ2-7; 9 nucleotides agree with TRBD2. Germline V lookup: CDR1 MNHEY, CDR2 SVGAGI. Trimming at V came to 2 bases and at J to 4 bases, leaving 6 bases not matched to a gene. The length of the CDR3 is 15 residues. The CDR3 region is CASSYASGMGYEQYF. The CDR3 coding sequence is TGTGCCAGCAGTTACGCTAGCGGGATGGGTTACGAGCAGTACTTC.

This clone was counted between two and nine times. The rearrangement links TRBV10-1 to TRBJ2-3; 7 nucleotides agree with TRBD2. Germline CDR1 and CDR2: WNHNN and SYGVQD (reference sequence). Germline trimming cut 11 bases from V and 2 bases from J; bases unmatched to any gene: 13. The CDR3 totals 15 residues. The CDR3 DNA sequence: TGCGCCTCACGACGGGGGGACCTGAACACAGATACGCAGTATTTT. This encodes CASRRGDLNTDTQYF.

This clone came up once. The chain has TRBV6-7 and TRBJ1-5; D is perhaps TRBD1 (5 bases). TRBV6-7 is sorted into the ORF group, with uncertain function. Trimming removed 5 bases from V and 4 bases from J, with 24 bases in between. There are 18 residues in the CDR3. Here the CDR3 reads CASSRDFRGTRRNQPQHF. The CDR3 nucleotides read TGTGCCAGCAGTCGGGACTTCCGCGGGACTCGAAGAAATCAGCCCCAGCATTTT.

This rearrangement joins TRBV19 to TRBJ2-2, with TRBD1 matching over 9 bases. After removal of 6 bases from V and 7 bases from J, the junction contained 9 bases not matched to a gene. CDR3 size: 15 residues. Per the germline V gene, CDR1 is LNHDA and CDR2 is SQIVND (reference sequence). CDR3 DNA: TGTGCCAGTAGCCACCCCGACAGGGGGGGCGGGGAGCTGTTTTTT. This sequence encodes CASSHPDRGGGELFF.

The chain recombines TRBV4-2 with TRBJ2-7, with D unclear. The CDR3 contains 11 residues. CDR1 LGHNA and CDR2 YNFKEQ come from the germline V gene. The V gene lost 2 bases and the J gene lost 5 bases, with 4 bases spanning the gap. This CDR3 reads CASSQHDEQYF. The CDR3 nucleotides are TGTGCCAGCAGCCAACATGACGAGCAGTACTTC.

The J gene is TRBJ2-1, the V gene TRBV5-5; D is possibly TRBD2 (5 bases). The CDR3 is 16 amino acids. Trimming removed 5 bases at V and 1 base at J, with 16 bases between. CDR1 and CDR2 (germline): SGHKS, YYEKEE (reference sequence). CDR3 region: CASRRESGSSYNEQFF. The CDR3 DNA follows: TGTGCCAGCAGACGTGAGAGCGGCAGTTCCTACAATGAGCAGTTCTTC.

The chain joins TRBV7-8 to TRBJ2-1; 7 bases are a match to TRBD2. The CDR3 has 16 amino acids. The V gene's germline CDR1 is SGHVS and CDR2 FQNEAQ. Unmatched junction bases numbered 10, after V lost 3 bases and J lost 5 bases. In DNA, the CDR3 is TGTGCCAGCAGCTTCGAGGGGCTAGCGGCCCACAATGAGCAGTTCTTC. This encodes CASSFEGLAAHNEQFF.

This clone has only a few counts. J is TRBJ2-7 and V is TRBV2; D is possibly TRBD1 (6 bases). V lost 6 bases, J lost 5 bases, and 14 bases lay in between. The CDR3 is 13 amino acids. CDR1 and CDR2 (germline): SNHLY, FYNNEI. The CDR3 DNA is TGTGCCAGCAGAGGCCCAGGGGTCCACGAGCAGTACTTC. Translated: CASRGPGVHEQYF. Drawing the rest from reference TRBV2 and TRBJ2-7, the complete variable domain is EPEVTQTPSHQVTQMGQEVILRCVPISNHLYFYWYRQILGQKVEFLVSFYNNEISEKSEIFDDQFSVERPDGSNFTLKIRSTKLEDSAMYFCASRGPGVHEQYFGPGTRLTVT.

The chain joins TRBV10-3 to TRBJ1-2; tentative D call: TRBD1 (6 bases). Between the trimmed V and J ends, which lost 10 bases and 2 bases, there was a span of 11 bases. There are 12 residues in the CDR3. Germline V gene data show CDR1 as ENHRY and CDR2 as SYGVKD. The CDR3 reads CATTDRNYGYTF. The CDR3 DNA sequence: TGTGCCACTACGGACAGAAACTATGGCTACACCTTC.

The J gene is TRBJ2-1, the V gene TRBV28; D remains ambiguous. The CDR3 has 13 residues. V was trimmed by 3 bases and J by 8 bases, leaving 11 bases between them. Germline loops: CDR1 MDHEN, CDR2 SYDVKM. CDR3: CASSFVPSYEQFF. The CDR3 coding sequence is TGTGCCAGCAGTTTTGTCCCTTCGTATGAGCAGTTCTTC.

The V call is TRBV7-3, the J call TRBJ1-2; 8 positions agree with TRBD1. The CDR3 is made up of 14 amino acids. With V trimmed by 5 bases and J by 5 bases, 7 bases remained unmatched. Germline CDR1 reads SGHTA; CDR2 reads FQGTGA. The CDR3, as DNA: TGTGCCAGCAGCCCCTCACAGGGGGAGTATGGCTACACCTTC. Translation gives CASSPSQGEYGYTF.

J is TRBJ1-1 and V is TRBV29-1, with D unclear. Germline loops: CDR1 SQVTM, CDR2 ANQGSEA. The V gene lost 7 bases and the J gene lost 5 bases, with 14 bases spanning the gap. The CDR3 runs 12 residues. The CDR3 region is CSAAGVVTEAFF. As DNA, the CDR3 is TGCAGCGCCGCGGGAGTCGTTACTGAAGCTTTCTTT.

The chain's CDR3 is CASSQDQGCEQYF. In DNA form, the CDR3 reads TGCGCCAGCAGCCAAGATCAGGGTTGCGAGCAGTACTTC. This rearrangement joins TRBV4-1 to TRBJ2-7; possible D gene TRBD1, 5 bases. The germline V gene has CDR1 MGHRA and CDR2 YSYEKL. With 0 bases removed from V and 6 bases from J, the gap between germline ends came to 9 bases. There are 13 residues in the CDR3.

The V gene is TRBV27, the J gene TRBJ1-2; TRBD1 is a possible D gene (5 bases). Between the trimmed V and J ends, which lost 8 bases and 4 bases, there was a span of 23 bases. Germline-derived CDR1 and CDR2 are MNHEY and SMNVEV (reference sequence). This CDR3 has 16 amino acids. CDR3 nucleotide sequence: TGTGCCAGCCCGAACTCCTCTTGCAGGGTCCTCTATGGCTACACCTTC. It is translated as CASPNSSCRVLYGYTF.

Turning to this clone: A junction boundary mismatches the germline segment, possibly from a read error. The gene calls are TRBV7-9 and TRBJ2-2, with 9 nucleotides matching TRBD1. The germline gives CDR1 SEHNR, CDR2 FQNEAQ (reference sequence). CDR3 size: 15 residues. The CDR3 bases are TGTTCCAGCAGCACCGGGACAGGGAGCACCGGGGAGCTGTTTTTT. It translates to CSSSTGTGSTGELFF.

The V gene is TRBV14, the J gene TRBJ2-1; 12 bases are a match to TRBD2. V lost 8 bases and J lost 5; bases outside the gene matches: 1. Germline V gives CDR1 SGHDN, CDR2 FVKESK. The CDR3 spans 13 residues. The CDR3 protein is CASGLAGHNEQFF. The CDR3 DNA sequence: TGTGCCAGCGGACTAGCGGGACACAATGAGCAGTTCTTC. Full variable domain (outside the CDR3, taken from reference TRBV14 and TRBJ2-1): EAGVTQFPSHSVIEKGQTVTLRCDPISGHDNLYWYRRVMGKEIKFLLHFVKESKQDESGMPNNRFLAERTGGTYSTLKVQPAELEDSGVYFCASGLAGHNEQFFGPGTRLTVL.

This chain uses TRBV7-3 with TRBJ1-2; D is unresolved. This CDR3 has 16 amino acids. The germline V gene has CDR1 SGHTA and CDR2 FQGTGA. V lost 8 bases and J lost 4, with 23 bases in between. The CDR3 region is CASVDLIAVPSYGYTF. The CDR3 nucleotides are TGTGCCAGCGTCGACCTAATCGCGGTGCCTAGCTATGGCTACACCTTC.